The clone carrying this T cell receptor (beta chain) has a count of ten or more. The sample comes from a study of metastatic and nonmetastatic thyroid tumors. TCRdb ran MiXCR on the PCR reads. The sample includes roughly 93,000 clones, roughly 12% of them seen just once. The junction had 13 bases not matched to a gene; V was cut back by 6 bases and J by 8 bases. The CDR3 consists of 15 residues. The V gene's germline CDR1 is DFQATT and CDR2 SNEGSKA (reference sequence). The entire patient cohort was treatment-naive prior to thyroid surgery. The sequence came from a female donor with papillary thyroid cancer or a benign thyroid nodule (not recorded which). Some clones in this sample may be carry-over from other donors' samples. V gene TRBV20-1 combines with J gene TRBJ2-1; 10 nucleotides match TRBD1. Sequencing was performed on blood. CDR3 amino acids: CSAIPGTGEWDEQFF. The CDR3 region has the DNA TGCAGTGCCATACCCGGGACAGGGGAGTGGGATGAGCAGTTCTTC.